The clone carrying this TCR beta chain was counted at least ten times. Antigen specificity is unknown. This specimen comes from a study of regulatory T cells in long-lasting Graves disease. Time point specified: persistent/refractory GD, antithyroid drugs over 5 years with positive TRAb. From PBMCs, RNA was extracted and then used to make the TCR library. General observations from the study: Samples came from peripheral blood alone, without thyroid tissue.

In building TCR beta libraries, iRepertoire HTBI primers were used together with Arm-PCR of CDR3 regions. Using its own MiXCR run on the multiplex PCR reads, TCRdb lists one record per CDR3 protein. The table has a few hundred thousand distinct CDR3 sequences, about 22% seen once. V trimming: 10 bases; J trimming: 4 bases; junction bases outside the gene matches: 5. The CDR3 has 12 amino acids. Germline V lookup: CDR1 KGHDR, CDR2 SFDVKD. This clonotype was obtained from a female donor with Graves disease. The sequencing used peripheral blood mononuclear cells (PBMCs), collected when the disease was refractory, from a patient treated with antithyroid drugs. This chain connects TRBV24-1 to TRBJ1-2, with 7 positions matching TRBD1. CDR3 nucleotides: TGTGCCACGAGAGACAGGGCCTATGGCTACACCTTC. This encodes CATRDRAYGYTF.